This T cell receptor beta chain appears in the sequencing data of a study of monozygotic twins with inflammatory bowel disease. cDNA was made in eight separate reactions per sample. Molecular identifiers with 6-nucleotide sample barcodes were added during cDNA synthesis via template switching. Following a re-call of the 5' RACE reads, TCRdb has one entry per CDR3 protein and lacks DNA. The table for this sample gives 420,000 or so distinct CDR3 sequences. The CDR3 covers 16 residues. CDR1 and CDR2 from the germline V gene are SGHRS and YFSETQ. This TCR was sampled from a human donor with ulcerative colitis or Crohn's disease, or a healthy co-twin of an affected twin (not recorded which). The sample consisted of blood. The chain couples TRBV5-1 to TRBJ1-4; there is no DNA to check the TCRdb D call of TRBD1. CDR3 in amino acids: CASRLGPGGANEKLFF.